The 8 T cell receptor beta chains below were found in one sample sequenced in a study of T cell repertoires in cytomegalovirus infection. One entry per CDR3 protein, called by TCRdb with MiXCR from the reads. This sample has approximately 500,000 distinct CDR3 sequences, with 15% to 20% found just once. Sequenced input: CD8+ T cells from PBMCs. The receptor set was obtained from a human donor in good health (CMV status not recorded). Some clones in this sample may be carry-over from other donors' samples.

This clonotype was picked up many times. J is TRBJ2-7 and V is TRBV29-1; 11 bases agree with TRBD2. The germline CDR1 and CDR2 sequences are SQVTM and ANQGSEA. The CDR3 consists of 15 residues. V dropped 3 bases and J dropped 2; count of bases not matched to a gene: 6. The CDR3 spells CSVDKLAGVTYEQYF. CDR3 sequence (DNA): TGCAGCGTTGATAAACTAGCGGGAGTCACCTACGAGCAGTACTTC.

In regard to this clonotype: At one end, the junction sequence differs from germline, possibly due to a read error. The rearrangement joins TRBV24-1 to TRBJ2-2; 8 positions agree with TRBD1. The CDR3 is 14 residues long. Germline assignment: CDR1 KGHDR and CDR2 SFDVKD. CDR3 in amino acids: CATNDQGATGELFF. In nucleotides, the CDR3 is TGTGCCACCAATGATCAGGGGGCAACCGGGGAGCTGTTTTTT.

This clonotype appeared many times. CDR3 loop: CASSFGGLNYGYTF. The CDR3, as DNA: TGTGCCAGCAGTTTCGGGGGGCTTAACTATGGCTACACCTTC. The chain has TRBV12-3 or TRBV12-4 and TRBJ1-2, with D possibly being TRBD1 (6 bases). V was shortened by 3 bases and J by 1 base, with 9 bases between the two germline ends. This CDR3 has 14 residues.

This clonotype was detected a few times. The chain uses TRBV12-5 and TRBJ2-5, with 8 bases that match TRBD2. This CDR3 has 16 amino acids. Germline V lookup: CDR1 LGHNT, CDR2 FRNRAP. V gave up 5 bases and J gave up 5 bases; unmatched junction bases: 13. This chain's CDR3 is CASGTQTGTSPETQYF. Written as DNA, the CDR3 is TGTGCTAGTGGTACTCAAACCGGGACTAGTCCCGAGACCCAGTACTTC. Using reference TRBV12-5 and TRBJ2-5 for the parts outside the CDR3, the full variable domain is DARVTQTPRHKVTEMGQEVTMRCQPILGHNTVFWYRQTMMQGLELLAYFRNRAPLDDSGMPKDRFSAEMPDATLATLKIQPSEPRDSAVYFCASGTQTGTSPETQYFGPGTRLLVL.

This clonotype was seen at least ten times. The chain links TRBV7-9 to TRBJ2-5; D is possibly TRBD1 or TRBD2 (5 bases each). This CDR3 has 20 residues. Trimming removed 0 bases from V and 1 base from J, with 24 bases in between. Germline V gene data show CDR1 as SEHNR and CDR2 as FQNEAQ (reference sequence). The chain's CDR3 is CASSLASVRRDRTVQETQYF. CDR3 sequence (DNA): TGTGCCAGCAGCTTAGCGAGCGTGAGAAGGGACCGAACGGTCCAAGAGACCCAGTACTTC.

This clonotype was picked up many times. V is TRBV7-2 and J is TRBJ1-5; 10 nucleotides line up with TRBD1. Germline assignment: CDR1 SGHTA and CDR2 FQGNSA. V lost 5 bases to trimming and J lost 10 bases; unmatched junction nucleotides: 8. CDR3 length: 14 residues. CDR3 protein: CASSPGQGLGPQHF. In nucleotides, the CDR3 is TGTGCCAGCAGCCCGGGACAGGGGTTGGGTCCCCAGCATTTT.

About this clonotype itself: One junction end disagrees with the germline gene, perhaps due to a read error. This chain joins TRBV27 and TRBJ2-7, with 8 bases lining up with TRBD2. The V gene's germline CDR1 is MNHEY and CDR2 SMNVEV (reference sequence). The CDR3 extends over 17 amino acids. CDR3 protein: CASSPNPPRGASYVQYF. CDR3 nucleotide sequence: TGTGCCAGCAGTCCCAATCCCCCGCGGGGGGCTTCCTACGTGCAGTACTTC.

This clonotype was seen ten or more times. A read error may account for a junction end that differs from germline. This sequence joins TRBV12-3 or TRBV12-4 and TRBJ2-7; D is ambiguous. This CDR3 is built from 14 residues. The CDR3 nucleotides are TGTGCCAGCAGCTTAGGCGGATCAGACTACGAGCAGTACTTC. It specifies CASSLGGSDYEQYF.